Following are 30 T cell receptor beta chains from one sample sequenced in a study of blood T cell repertoires in COVID-19. Libraries were prepared by immunoSEQ multiplex PCR; TCRdb keeps only in-frame clonotypes and omits some of them. The sample consists of tens of thousands of clones, 80% to 90% of them appearing once. Sequencing was done on a sample of peripheral blood. The source is a man in his fifties with acute or convalescent COVID-19.

CDR3 residues: CASSQGRAGDQPQHF. The DNA for the CDR3 is TGTGCCAGCAGCCAAGGGAGGGCCGGGGATCAGCCCCAGCATTTT. V and J are TRBV4-2 and TRBJ1-5; no definite D call. V lost 1 base and J lost 5, with 12 bases in between. This CDR3 is 15 amino acids long. Germline CDR1 reads LGHNA; CDR2 reads YNFKEQ.

V gene TRBV7-8 combines with J gene TRBJ2-3; the D is unclear. Germline V CDR1 and CDR2: SGHVS, FQNEAQ. Trimming took 2 bases from V and 0 from J, leaving 3 bases between them. The CDR3 extends over 13 amino acids. CDR3 in amino acids: CASSLPSTDTQYF. For the CDR3, the DNA is TGTGCCAGCAGCTTACCAAGCACAGATACGCAGTATTTT.

This chain links TRBV19 with TRBJ2-7; D may be TRBD1 (5 bases). CDR3 length: 13 residues. V gave up 3 bases and J gave up 5 bases, with 11 bases separating them. Germline values: CDR1 LNHDA, CDR2 SQIVND (reference sequence). As DNA, the CDR3 is TGTGCCAGTAGTATTACAGGTAGGAACGAGCAGTACTTC. Amino acids: CASSITGRNEQYF.

The chain joins TRBV24-1 to TRBJ2-2; TRBD1 agrees at 8 bases. CDR3 length: 15 amino acids. Germline assignment: CDR1 KGHDR and CDR2 SFDVKD. The V gene end was trimmed by 5 bases and the J gene end by 5 bases; junction bases not matched to a gene: 6. CDR3 protein: CATSGGTGATGELFF. DNA of the CDR3: TGTGCCACCAGTGGCGGGACAGGTGCTACCGGGGAGCTGTTTTTT.

The V call is TRBV10-3, the J call TRBJ2-1; 8 bases agree with TRBD1. V trimming: 0 bases; J trimming: 5 bases; junction bases outside the gene matches: 6. CDR3 length: 16 residues. Per germline, CDR1 ENHRY and CDR2 SYGVKD. The CDR3, as DNA: TGTGCCATCAGTGAGTCGTTAGGACAGGGAAACAATGAGCAGTTCTTC. It encodes CAISESLGQGNNEQFF.

The V call is TRBV7-2, the J call TRBJ2-3, with a weak D call TRBD2 (6 bases). Trimming removed 5 bases at V and 2 bases at J, with 14 bases between. Germline CDR1 reads SGHTA; CDR2 reads FQGNSA. The CDR3 has 15 amino acids. CDR3 loop: CASSPDYLSTDTQYF. CDR3 nucleotides: TGTGCCAGCAGCCCGGACTACCTCTCCACAGATACGCAGTATTTT.

About this clone itself: Other DNA sequences in this specimen translate into the identical CDR3. The rearrangement joins TRBV15 to TRBJ2-5; 7 nucleotides agree with TRBD2. This CDR3 has 15 residues. Trimming at V came to 0 bases and at J to 1 base, leaving 2 bases not matched to a gene. Germline CDR1 LNHNV, CDR2 YYDKDF (reference sequence). The CDR3 DNA sequence: TGTGCCACCAGCAGAGATCCTAGCGGCCAAGAGACCCAGTACTTC. Translation: CATSRDPSGQETQYF.

The chain is built from TRBV6-5 and TRBJ1-3; tentatively, D is TRBD1 (5 bases). The CDR3 has 14 residues. Looked up from germline, CDR1 is MNHEY and CDR2 is SVGAGI. Deletions cut 8 bases from V and 0 bases from J, with 11 bases between. CDR3 sequence reads: CASVLDNSGNTIYF. The CDR3 bases are TGTGCCAGCGTTCTGGACAACTCTGGAAACACCATATATTTT.

The V call is TRBV30, the J call TRBJ1-2; 8 nucleotides line up with TRBD1. The CDR3 extends over 13 amino acids. Per germline, CDR1 GTSNPN and CDR2 SVGIG (reference sequence). J was trimmed by 7 bases and V by 5 bases; bases with no gene match: 9. DNA for the CDR3: TGTGCCTGGCGACCGGGACAGGTCTCTGGCTACACCTTC. It codes for CAWRPGQVSGYTF.

This chain links TRBV28 with TRBJ2-1; D gene ambiguous. Trimming took off 7 bases at V and 1 base at J, with 11 bases between the two ends. Germline V CDR1 and CDR2: MDHEN, SYDVKM. The CDR3 is 14 amino acids. CDR3 amino acids: CASNIFGSYNEQFF. The DNA for the CDR3 is TGTGCCAGCAACATTTTTGGTTCCTACAATGAGCAGTTCTTC.

The chain uses TRBV7-2 and TRBJ1-4, with 8 bases identical to TRBD1. Germline V gene data show CDR1 as SGHTA and CDR2 as FQGNSA. The CDR3 totals 15 residues. With V trimmed by 4 bases and J by 8 bases, 9 bases remained unmatched. The CDR3 loop reads CASSSDRGFTEKLFF. In DNA form, the CDR3 reads TGTGCCAGCAGCTCAGACAGGGGATTTACGGAAAAACTGTTTTTT.

The rearrangement joins TRBV19 to TRBJ2-7; TRBD2 might be the D (5 bases). Germline V gives CDR1 LNHDA, CDR2 SQIVND (reference sequence). The CDR3 is made up of 12 amino acids. The V end lost 8 bases, the J end lost 6 bases, and 14 bases lay between the germline ends. In DNA form, the CDR3 reads TGTGCCAGTTGGTCGGGAATGGGCGAGCAGTACTTC. It translates to CASWSGMGEQYF.

The chain is built from TRBV10-1 and TRBJ1-1, with 7 positions matching TRBD1. CDR1 is WNHNN, CDR2 SYGVQD, per germline (reference sequence). V lost 0 bases and J lost 5; bases outside the gene matches: 6. The CDR3 contains 15 residues. The CDR3 region is CASSESFTGVTEAFF. CDR3 in DNA: TGCGCCAGCAGTGAGTCTTTTACAGGGGTAACTGAAGCTTTCTTT.

Only one count was recorded for this clone. The V call is TRBV11-2, the J call TRBJ2-3; TRBD2 is a possible D gene (5 bases). The germline CDR1 and CDR2 sequences are SGHAT and FQNNGV. The CDR3 has 15 amino acids. V was pared by 5 bases and J by 5 bases, with 17 bases between. The CDR3 here is CASSQTGNSRDTQYF. Here the CDR3 DNA reads TGTGCCAGCAGCCAGACCGGGAATAGCCGAGATACGCAGTATTTT.

This chain joins TRBV23-1 and TRBJ2-1, with 10 bases lining up with TRBD1. TRBV23-1 is known as an ORF, though its function is uncertain. The CDR3 loop spans 18 amino acids. V lost 4 bases to trimming and J lost 4 bases; unmatched junction nucleotides: 13. CDR3 bases: TGCGCCAGCAGTCTCGGGACAGGGGCGATCGGCGGATACAATGAGCAGTTCTTC. As protein: CASSLGTGAIGGYNEQFF.

As DNA, the CDR3 is TGTGCCAGTAGTACTAGGACAGAAAATTCACCCCTCCACTTT. Translated: CASSTRTENSPLHF. The genes are TRBV19 and TRBJ1-6; D is possibly TRBD1 (6 bases). V was trimmed by 4 bases and J by 7 bases, leaving 11 bases between them. CDR3 length: 14 residues. In germline, CDR1 is LNHDA, CDR2 SQIVND (reference sequence).

The V gene is TRBV30, the J gene TRBJ1-6; maybe TRBD1 (6 bases). There are 15 residues in the CDR3. Germline V CDR1 and CDR2: GTSNPN, SVGIG (reference sequence). With 0 bases removed from V and 7 bases from J, the gap between germline ends came to 13 bases. CDR3 DNA: TGTGCCTGGAGTGTAAGAGGGCAGGGGAATTCACCCCTCCACTTT. This encodes CAWSVRGQGNSPLHF.

This clone was observed a handful of times. The rearrangement uses TRBV7-9 and TRBJ2-3, with TRBD1 as a possible D gene (6 bases). The CDR3 is 12 amino acids. Germline values: CDR1 SEHNR, CDR2 FQNEAQ (reference sequence). The ends were cut back, 5 bases at V and 6 bases at J, with 9 bases in the middle. The CDR3 nucleotides read TGTGCCAGCAGCCAGACAGGCGATACGCAGTATTTT. Protein sequence: CASSQTGDTQYF.

The chain is built from TRBV9 and TRBJ2-4, with D maybe TRBD2 (6 bases). This CDR3 is 15 amino acids long. V was clipped by 0 bases and J by 7 bases, with 14 bases between them. In germline, CDR1 is SGDLS, CDR2 YYNGEE. The CDR3 DNA is TGTGCCAGCAGCGTAGCACCGAACCGGGGGAACATTCAGTACTTC. It codes for CASSVAPNRGNIQYF.

In this sample, this clone turned up once. The chain combines TRBV19 with TRBJ1-5, with 10 bases fitting TRBD1. Looked up from germline, CDR1 is LNHDA and CDR2 is SQIVND (reference sequence). V lost 3 bases and J lost 5; bases outside the gene matches: 4. The CDR3 has 15 amino acids. As DNA, the CDR3 is TGTGCCAGTAGTATGGGGGACAGGGGTGATCAGCCCCAGCATTTT. It yields the protein CASSMGDRGDQPQHF. The full variable domain, its missing parts supplied by reference TRBV19 and TRBJ1-5, is DGGITQSPKYLFRKEGQNVTLSCEQNLNHDAMYWYRQDPGQGLRLIYYSQIVNDFQKGDIAEGYSVSREKKESFPLTVTSAQKNPTAFYLCASSMGDRGDQPQHFGDGTRLSIL.

This chain links TRBV9 with TRBJ2-7; no firm D call. Trimming removed 2 bases from V and 2 bases from J, with 23 bases in between. Germline V gene sequence: CDR1 SGDLS, CDR2 YYNGEE. The CDR3 has 18 amino acids. This chain's CDR3 is CASSVVDLHLTHTYEQYF. CDR3 sequence (DNA): TGTGCCAGCAGCGTCGTCGATCTCCACCTGACACATACCTACGAGCAGTACTTC.

This clone appeared a single time. This chain links TRBV9 with TRBJ1-5, with 9 bases that match TRBD1. V lost 4 bases, J lost 7 bases, and 3 bases stayed unmatched. The CDR3 has 13 amino acids. Per germline, CDR1 SGDLS and CDR2 YYNGEE. The chain's CDR3 is CASSRTGDQPQHF. For the CDR3, the DNA is TGTGCCAGCAGCCGGACAGGGGACCAGCCCCAGCATTTT.

This clone is labeled medium-sized. V is TRBV4-2 and J is TRBJ1-2; D not certain. The CDR3 is 16 residues long. The ends were cut back, 4 bases at V and 0 bases at J, with 15 bases in the middle. Germline V lookup: CDR1 LGHNA, CDR2 YNFKEQ. In nucleotides, the CDR3 is TGTGCCAGCAGCCTGGAGATTGGCAGTCCTAACTATGGCTACACCTTC. Its protein is CASSLEIGSPNYGYTF.

V is TRBV7-8 and J is TRBJ2-1; no definite D call. Germline loops: CDR1 SGHVS, CDR2 FQNEAQ. The CDR3 extends over 12 amino acids. Between the trimmed V and J ends, which lost 4 bases and 6 bases, there was a span of 7 bases. This CDR3 is CASSSDGNEQFF. In DNA, the CDR3 is TGTGCCAGCAGCTCAGATGGCAATGAGCAGTTCTTC.

This sequence joins TRBV9 and TRBJ2-7, with TRBD1 matching 7 bases. The CDR3 is made up of 14 amino acids. V lost 2 bases, J lost 5 bases, and 7 bases stayed unmatched. From germline, CDR1 is SGDLS and CDR2 YYNGEE. CDR3 coding DNA: TGTGCCAGCAGCGTGGGCAGGGGGATCGACGAGCAGTACTTC. Residues: CASSVGRGIDEQYF.

V usage is TRBV6-5 and J usage is TRBJ1-2, with a weak D call TRBD1 (6 bases). The CDR3 is 15 residues long. Germline V gives CDR1 MNHEY, CDR2 SVGAGI. The ends were cut back, 0 bases at V and 4 bases at J, with 12 bases in the middle. CDR3 bases: TGTGCCAGCAGTTACTCGGGGAGGGGGATCTATGGCTACACCTTC. Translated: CASSYSGRGIYGYTF.

V and J are TRBV24-1 and TRBJ1-4; D might be TRBD1 (6 bases). Between the trimmed V and J ends, which lost 6 bases and 3 bases, there was a span of 13 bases. The CDR3 has 15 residues. Germline V gene data show CDR1 as KGHDR and CDR2 as SFDVKD. The CDR3 DNA reads as TGTGCCACCAGTCCCAGGGGAGGGGCTAATGAAAAACTGTTTTTT. This translates into CATSPRGGANEKLFF.

The gene calls are TRBV5-6 and TRBJ2-1; D is perhaps TRBD1 (5 bases). CDR3 length equals 14 residues. The V gene lost 2 bases and the J gene lost 6 bases, with 12 bases spanning the gap. The germline V gene has CDR1 SGHDT and CDR2 YYEEEE. In DNA form, the CDR3 reads TGTGCCAGCAGCTTTTACCAGGGAATCAATGAGCAGTTCTTC. The encoded protein is CASSFYQGINEQFF.

The gene calls are TRBV9 and TRBJ2-1; 8 positions match TRBD1. V trimming: 0 bases; J trimming: 9 bases; junction bases outside the gene matches: 8. Per germline, CDR1 SGDLS and CDR2 YYNGEE. This CDR3 is 15 amino acids long. For the CDR3, the DNA is TGTGCCAGCAGCGTAGAGGGCAGGGGGCAGGTTGAGCAGTTCTTC. Translating it yields CASSVEGRGQVEQFF.

This clone was counted between two and nine times. The chain couples TRBV2 to TRBJ2-7; 10 positions agree with TRBD2. Germline V gives CDR1 SNHLY, CDR2 FYNNEI. The CDR3 runs 15 residues. Trimming cost V 5 bases and J 2 bases; bases outside gene matches: 6. The DNA for the CDR3 is TGTGCCAGCAGTTTAGGACTAGCGGAGGCCTACGAGCAGTACTTC. Translation: CASSLGLAEAYEQYF.